This paragraph covers one T cell receptor beta chain sequence. The record originates from a study of read filtering for tumor transcriptome and immune sequencing. This library used roughly 430 ng RNA and molecular barcoded adaptors spanning alpha/delta and beta/gamma chains. TCRdb redid the calling of the reads with MiXCR, one entry per CDR3 protein. The sample has more than 35,000 distinct CDR3 sequences; about 15% are singletons. This CDR3 is built from 11 residues. V lost 5 bases and J 3 bases, leaving 8 bases between the germline ends. Germline assignment: CDR1 DFQATT and CDR2 SNEGSKA (reference sequence). Every patient had bone marrow sampled while the disease was active.

The sequence derives from a donor at least 40 years old with multiple myeloma. The chain joins TRBV20-1 to TRBJ2-7, with D unresolved. Sequenced input: a population of CD138-negative cells sorted from bone marrow. This CDR3 is CSAPDGYEQYF. The CDR3 nucleotides read TGCAGTGCTCCGGACGGCTACGAGCAGTACTTC.